This T cell receptor (beta chain) was observed in a study of T cells expressing NK-cell markers. The study's findings and limits: Several donors showed these clonotypes also leading the CD3+CD56-NKG2C+ fraction.

Concerning this clonotype: Antigen: not known.

The CDR3 spans 15 residues. TCRdb reprocessed the 5' RACE reads; each CDR3 protein has one entry and no DNA is given. The specimen's table records about 260,000 distinct CDR3 sequences. V gene TRBV12-3 or TRBV12-4 combines with J gene TRBJ1-1; TCRdb's assignment of TRBD1 cannot be checked, as there is no DNA. Sequencing was performed on blood T cells: a sorted CD56 or NKG2C T cell subset, CD4+ or CD8+ T cells, or bulk PBMC T cells (not recorded which). This clonotype was sampled from a man between 18 and 35 years old in good health. CDR3 amino acids: CASSHHRQGPTEAFF.